This TCR beta chain was found in a study of blood T cell repertoires in COVID-19. Study summary: Samples of COVID-19 (acute and convalescent) were obtained from the United States, Italy and Spain. Sources were T cells, B-cell-depleted T cells, or PBMCs; the material itself was cDNA or gDNA.

As handled by the study authors: From reference gene primer amplification, estimates of nucleated cell counts were derived. Using immunoSEQ multiplex PCR, the repertoire was profiled, and TCRdb retains in-frame clones only, with some absent. V, J and clone size are taken as reported in that table, and D and trimming were inferred from the DNA itself. The table lists 65,000 to 85,000 clones, about 93% of them singletons. Source material: peripheral blood. The clonotype originates from a human donor in a cohort sampled during active COVID-19.

The CDR3 region is CASSQSGGSPLHF. For the CDR3, the DNA is TGTGCCAGCAGCCAAAGCGGGGGTTCACCCCTCCACTTT. This chain links TRBV3-1 (or the pseudogene TRBV3-2) with TRBJ1-6, with a possible D match to TRBD1 (5 bases). The CDR3 covers 13 residues. The V and J ends lost 2 bases and 9 bases respectively, with 8 bases between them. Per the germline V gene, CDR1 is LGHDT and CDR2 is YNNKEL (reference sequence).